This paragraph covers one TCR beta chain sequence. Repertoires were generated with immunoSEQ multiplex PCR, while TCRdb's copy carries only in-frame clones and drops some. This repertoire shows some 1.5 million clones, 95% to 97% found once; its top ten account for approximately 1.2%. Trimming removed 3 bases from V and 6 bases from J, with 10 bases in between. Looked up from germline, CDR1 is LNHDA and CDR2 is SQIVND (reference sequence). The CDR3 runs 13 residues. The sample originates from a study of shared clonotypes between healthy human individuals. About the research overall: Donors had three CD4 naive, three CD4 memory, two CD8 naive and one CD8 memory plate apiece.

This chain connects TRBV19 to TRBJ2-3; D is possibly TRBD1 or TRBD2 (5 bases each). This clonotype originated in a man aged 25-40 years in good health. Sequences were obtained from naive CD4+ T cells sorted from blood. Described subset: CD45RA+ positively selected. In DNA, the CDR3 is TGTGCCAGTAGTATTGGGTGGGGGGATACGCAGTATTTT. Translation: CASSIGWGDTQYF.